The clone carrying this T cell receptor beta chain was seen repeatedly, ten times or more. Antigen: not known. V gave up 4 bases and J gave up 4 bases; unmatched junction bases: 3. CDR3 length: 15 residues. Germline values: CDR1 MGHRA, CDR2 YSYEKL. Unique molecular identifiers were incorporated into the prepared TCRbeta library. Each CDR3 protein gets one entry after TCRdb re-called the PCR reads with MiXCR. The sample lists around 210,000 distinct CDR3 sequences, approximately 6.9% occurring once. This record comes from a study of T-cell reconstitution after alpha-beta-depleted transplantation in children. Whole-study results and caveats: Several patients had high TCRbeta diversity at day 60; it came from surviving recipient T cells and thymic progenitors.

This sequence originates from a boy aged 2-9 years with acute lymphoblastic leukemia, due to receive a stem cell transplant. Material: PBMCs, obtained before TCRalphabeta/CD19-depleted stem cell transplant. J is TRBJ2-1 and V is TRBV4-1; 11 bases line up with TRBD2. CDR3 nucleotide sequence: TGCGCCAGCAGCCCCGGGACTAGCGGTTACAATGAGCAGTTCTTC. Its protein product is CASSPGTSGYNEQFF.